A single sample gave rise to the 32 T cell receptor beta chains below, sequenced in a study. A single record per CDR3 protein comes from TCRdb applying MiXCR to the 5' RACE reads. The profile covers about 40,000 distinct CDR3 sequences, with about 29% appearing a single time and roughly 4.1% taken by the ten largest. Sequencing was done on a sample of tumor-infiltrating memory CD4+ T cells sorted from the breast tumor. The subset: memory CD4+ T cells, CD4+CD45RO+CD25-. These TCRs come from a female donor with breast cancer.

The J gene is TRBJ2-7, the V gene TRBV19; no clear D gene. The V gene's germline CDR1 is LNHDA and CDR2 SQIVND (reference sequence). Deletions cut 2 bases from V and 2 bases from J, with 10 bases between. The CDR3 length is 14 residues. The CDR3 DNA sequence: TGTGCCAGTAGTATATCGGGCACCGCCTACGAGCAGTACTTC. Translating gives CASSISGTAYEQYF.

This clonotype has a single count. This sequence joins TRBV5-1 and TRBJ2-1, with TRBD2 matching over 10 bases. The CDR3 extends over 16 amino acids. Germline V CDR1 and CDR2: SGHRS, YFSETQ. J gave up 12 bases and V 5 bases, and 17 bases lay outside the gene matches. CDR3 nucleotides: TGCGCCAGCAGTGTCTTCGCAACTAGCGGGAAACCGGTGCAGTTCTTC. Protein product: CASSVFATSGKPVQFF.

This clonotype was seen only once. The chain has TRBV7-2 and TRBJ2-3; TRBD2 matches at 8 bases. V lost 4 bases, J lost 0 bases, and 6 bases stayed unmatched. The CDR3 spans 16 residues. CDR1 and CDR2 (germline): SGHTA, FQGNSA. In nucleotides, the CDR3 is TGTGCCAGCAGCTCCCGGACTAGCACAAGCACAGATACGCAGTATTTT. As protein: CASSSRTSTSTDTQYF.

There are many counts of this clonotype. The chain carries TRBV7-2 and TRBJ2-4; D is perhaps TRBD1 or TRBD2 (7 bases each). Germline assignment: CDR1 SGHTA and CDR2 FQGNSA. The CDR3 is 13 amino acids. The V end lost 6 bases, the J end lost 8 bases, and 14 bases lay between the germline ends. The CDR3 DNA follows: TGTGCCAGCAGTTACAGGGGAGGGGACATTCAGTACTTC. Protein product: CASSYRGGDIQYF.

The chain joins TRBV5-6 to TRBJ2-5, with D perhaps being TRBD1 or TRBD2 (6 bases each). The CDR3 covers 14 residues. In germline, CDR1 is SGHDT, CDR2 YYEEEE. V was clipped by 7 bases and J by 5 bases, with 18 bases between them. The CDR3 DNA follows: TGTGCCAGCCTGTCCGGGGGCCTCGGGGAGACCCAGTACTTC. Amino acid sequence: CASLSGGLGETQYF.

There are a few counts of this clonotype. The V call is TRBV24-1, the J call TRBJ1-5; D possibly corresponds to TRBD1 (5 bases). The CDR3 consists of 13 residues. V was cut by 5 bases and J by 7 bases, with 11 bases left in between. Germline-derived CDR1 and CDR2 are KGHDR and SFDVKD. The CDR3 region is CATSGGGIQPQHF. In DNA, the CDR3 is TGTGCCACCAGTGGGGGGGGGATCCAGCCCCAGCATTTT.

Concerning this clonotype: An end of the junction does not agree with germline; a read error may underlie this. The rearrangement links TRBV5-1 to TRBJ2-4; no clear D gene. The CDR3 totals 14 residues. The V gene's germline CDR1 is SGHRS and CDR2 YFSETQ. CDR3 region: CTSSFSVAKNIQYF. DNA for the CDR3: TGCACCAGCAGCTTCAGCGTAGCCAAAAACATTCAGTACTTC.

The table lists this clonotype with a few counts. The chain has TRBV4-1 and TRBJ2-4; TRBD2 aligns across 12 bases. Trimming took 2 bases from V and 3 from J; bases not matched to a gene: 8. Germline loops: CDR1 MGHRA, CDR2 YSYEKL. CDR3 length: 18 amino acids. CDR3 in amino acids: CASSQLLRTSGDKNIQYF. CDR3 coding DNA: TGCGCCAGCAGCCAATTGCTAAGGACTAGCGGGGACAAAAACATTCAGTACTTC.

The gene calls are TRBV2 and TRBJ1-4; 10 nucleotides agree with TRBD1. V was pared by 4 bases and J by 7 bases, with 6 bases of the junction left unmatched. Germline CDR1 and CDR2: SNHLY and FYNNEI. The CDR3 consists of 15 residues. CDR3 loop: CASSGTGGSREKLFF. DNA of the CDR3: TGTGCCAGCAGTGGGACAGGGGGAAGTCGTGAAAAACTGTTTTTT. The full variable domain, its missing parts supplied by reference TRBV2 and TRBJ1-4, is EPEVTQTPSHQVTQMGQEVILRCVPISNHLYFYWYRQILGQKVEFLVSFYNNEISEKSEIFDDQFSVERPDGSNFTLKIRSTKLEDSAMYFCASSGTGGSREKLFFGSGTQLSVL.

The V and J genes are TRBV7-9 and TRBJ2-1; TRBD2 agrees at 8 bases. Trimming took 5 bases from V and 9 from J; bases not matched to a gene: 3. The CDR3 sequence is 12 residues long. Germline V gene data show CDR1 as SEHNR and CDR2 as FQNEAQ (reference sequence). The CDR3 DNA reads TGTGCCAGCAGCCCCAGCGGGGGTGAGCAGTTCTTC. Translating it yields CASSPSGGEQFF.

This clonotype occurred many times. This chain joins TRBV7-9 and TRBJ2-1, with 7 bases that match TRBD2. The CDR3 sequence is 15 residues long. The V segment lost 2 bases and the J segment 7 bases; nucleotides outside the gene matches: 8. Germline V gene data show CDR1 as SEHNR and CDR2 as FQNEAQ (reference sequence). The DNA of the CDR3 is TGTGCCAGCAGCTTATGGCCTAGCGGAGGTAATGAGCAGTTCTTC. Translation gives CASSLWPSGGNEQFF.

There are a few counts of this clonotype. The CDR3 bases are TGTGCCAGCACCTCCCCCACCCGGAGGACCGGGGAGCTGTTTTTT. It is translated as CASTSPTRRTGELFF. V and J are TRBV7-9 and TRBJ2-2; tentatively, D is TRBD2 (5 bases). CDR1 and CDR2 (germline): SEHNR, FQNEAQ (reference sequence). V was shortened by 7 bases and J by 5 bases, with 17 bases between the two germline ends. This CDR3 spans 15 amino acids.

A few counts support this clonotype. The genes are TRBV4-3 and TRBJ2-7; D possibly corresponds to TRBD2 (7 bases). Per the germline V gene, CDR1 is LGHNA and CDR2 is YSLEER. V shed 7 bases and J shed 5 bases, with 21 bases lying between them. This CDR3 comprises 15 residues. CDR3 DNA sequence: TGCGCCAGCAAACCAGGACTGGGGGGGGCCAACGAGCAGTACTTC. It translates to CASKPGLGGANEQYF.

The chain is built from TRBV7-2 and TRBJ1-1, with D possibly matching TRBD1 (6 bases). The CDR3 covers 13 residues. Trimming stripped 2 bases from V and 4 bases from J, with 8 bases between. The V gene's germline CDR1 is SGHTA and CDR2 FQGNSA. The CDR3 sequence: CASSLKGGTEAFF. Written as DNA, the CDR3 is TGTGCCAGCAGCTTAAAGGGGGGCACTGAAGCTTTCTTT.

The chain joins TRBV7-8 to TRBJ2-7; 9 positions match TRBD1. Germline V lookup: CDR1 SGHVS, CDR2 FQNEAQ. The CDR3 length is 15 residues. V was pared by 7 bases and J by 2 bases, with 9 bases of the junction left unmatched. The CDR3: CASNTHGTGPYEQYF. CDR3 sequence (DNA): TGTGCCAGCAATACCCACGGGACAGGGCCCTACGAGCAGTACTTC.

This clonotype was recorded many times. The chain joins TRBV7-2 to TRBJ2-3, with TRBD1 as a possible D gene (6 bases). Germline lookup yields CDR1 SGHTA and CDR2 FQGNSA. Trimming removed 2 bases at V and 6 bases at J, with 6 bases between. CDR3 size: 12 residues. CDR3 coding DNA: TGTGCCAGCAGCTTACAGGGGGATACGCAGTATTTT. Translated, it gives CASSLQGDTQYF.

J is TRBJ2-3 and V is TRBV20-1; no firm D call. Germline assignment: CDR1 DFQATT and CDR2 SNEGSKA (reference sequence). Trimming removed 3 bases from V and 0 bases from J, with 7 bases in between. The length of the CDR3 is 13 residues. CDR3 bases: TGCAGTGCTAGGGGATATAGCACAGATACGCAGTATTTT. Its translation: CSARGYSTDTQYF.

The CDR3 DNA sequence: TGCAGCGTGGGGGACAGGCGGCCCCAGTCCGAGCAGTACTTC. This encodes CSVGDRRPQSEQYF. The J gene is TRBJ2-7, the V gene TRBV29-1, with 8 bases that match TRBD1. Trimming at V came to 6 bases and at J to 6 bases, leaving 13 bases not matched to a gene. The CDR3 covers 14 residues. Looked up from germline, CDR1 is SQVTM and CDR2 is ANQGSEA.

This chain joins TRBV9 and TRBJ1-6, with TRBD1 as a possible D gene (5 bases). The CDR3 covers 15 residues. Trimming stripped 0 bases from V and 11 bases from J, with 15 bases between. Germline assignment: CDR1 SGDLS and CDR2 YYNGEE. The chain's CDR3 is CASSVEGSWGPPLHF. CDR3 coding DNA: TGTGCCAGCAGCGTAGAGGGGTCTTGGGGTCCACCCCTCCACTTT.

This clonotype was counted ten times or more. The rearrangement links TRBV20-1 to TRBJ2-7; D remains ambiguous. Germline-derived CDR1 and CDR2 are DFQATT and SNEGSKA (reference sequence). V shed 6 bases and J shed 0 bases, with 24 bases lying between them. The CDR3 is made up of 17 amino acids. CDR3 amino acids: CSAQKKRWAALSYEQYF. Here the CDR3 DNA reads TGCAGTGCGCAAAAAAAACGGTGGGCAGCACTCTCCTACGAGCAGTACTTC.

The chain carries TRBV9 and TRBJ2-7, with D perhaps TRBD2 (5 bases). Looked up from germline, CDR1 is SGDLS and CDR2 is YYNGEE. The CDR3 is 15 residues long. V was pared by 1 base and J by 4 bases, with 15 bases between. The CDR3 nucleotides are TGTGCCAGCAGCGTATCAACGGACGGGAATTACGAGCAGTACTTC. This gives the protein CASSVSTDGNYEQYF. Combining the CDR3 with reference TRBV9 and TRBJ2-7 gives the whole variable domain DSGVTQTPKHLITATGQRVTLRCSPRSGDLSVYWYQQSLDQGLQFLIQYYNGEERAKGNILERFSAQQFPDLHSELNLSSLELGDSALYFCASSVSTDGNYEQYFGPGTRLTVT.

The chain carries TRBV5-6 and TRBJ1-1; D is possibly TRBD1 (5 bases). From germline, CDR1 is SGHDT and CDR2 YYEEEE. V lost 1 base and J lost 4, with 8 bases in between. This CDR3 has 13 residues. The CDR3 reads CASSLKGSTEAFF. The CDR3 region has the DNA TGTGCCAGCAGCTTGAAGGGGAGCACTGAAGCTTTCTTT.

Written as DNA, the CDR3 is TGTGCCGTTCGGACTAGCGGGACTGCCGAGCAGTACTTC. Protein: CAVRTSGTAEQYF. The rearrangement uses TRBV6-2 or TRBV6-3 and TRBJ2-7; 12 nucleotides line up with TRBD2. Germline V gene sequence: CDR1 MNHEY, CDR2 SVGEGT. Trimming removed 11 bases from V and 6 bases from J; junction bases left unmatched: 8. The CDR3 totals 13 residues.

This clonotype has only a few counts. This chain uses TRBV28 with TRBJ2-1, with 9 bases lining up with TRBD2. The germline V gene encodes CDR1 MDHEN and CDR2 SYDVKM. The CDR3 runs 15 residues. The V and J ends lost 7 bases and 8 bases, in that order; junction bases with no gene match: 12. For the CDR3, the DNA is TGTGCCAGCATCCCGTGGGGCGGGAGGGTTTATGAGCAGTTCTTC. Translating gives CASIPWGGRVYEQFF.

The chain couples TRBV6-5 to TRBJ2-1, with D possibly being TRBD2 (5 bases). Germline lookup yields CDR1 MNHEY and CDR2 SVGAGI. Trimming removed 0 bases at V and 3 bases at J, with 9 bases between. The CDR3 runs to 15 residues. The CDR3 DNA reads as TGTGCCAGCAGTTACTCGCTAGGGAGCTACAATGAGCAGTTCTTC. This translates into CASSYSLGSYNEQFF.

Of note for this clonotype: Compared with germline, one end of the junction differs, possibly owing to a read error. The DNA of the CDR3 is TGTGCCAGCAGTTTACTAGCGGGAGGGTTCACCGGGGAGCTGTCTTTT. It codes for CASSLLAGGFTGELSF. V gene TRBV12-3 or TRBV12-4 combines with J gene TRBJ2-2; TRBD2 agrees at 12 bases. The CDR3 contains 16 residues.

This clonotype was observed a handful of times. The CDR3: CASSVSVGTDTQYF. In DNA form, the CDR3 reads TGTGCCAGCAGCGTATCCGTTGGCACAGATACGCAGTATTTT. The chain is built from TRBV9 and TRBJ2-3; no definite D call. Trimming took off 1 base at V and 1 base at J, with 7 bases between the two ends. The CDR3 extends over 14 amino acids. In germline, CDR1 is SGDLS, CDR2 YYNGEE.

This clonotype has at least ten counts. The chain uses TRBV6-2 or TRBV6-3 and TRBJ2-7, with a weak D call TRBD2 (6 bases). V was pared by 2 bases and J by 7 bases, with 12 bases between. The CDR3 covers 13 residues. Germline CDR1 reads MNHEY; CDR2 reads SVGEGT. CDR3 sequence: CASSYGTALEQYF. DNA for the CDR3: TGTGCCAGCAGTTACGGGACTGCGCTAGAGCAGTACTTC.

This clonotype was detected many times. The gene calls are TRBV5-1 and TRBJ1-1, with TRBD1 identical over 7 bases. Germline V lookup: CDR1 SGHRS, CDR2 YFSETQ. The CDR3 has 16 residues. The V gene end was trimmed by 8 bases and the J gene end by 0 bases; junction bases not matched to a gene: 13. In nucleotides, the CDR3 is TGCGCCAGTAAAGAAACTACAGGGGCGATGAACACTGAAGCTTTCTTT. It specifies CASKETTGAMNTEAFF.

The chain employs TRBV3-1 and TRBJ1-3, with a tentative D call TRBD1 (5 bases). Trimming pared 1 base from V and 5 bases from J, leaving 9 bases between. The CDR3 is made up of 14 amino acids. Looked up from germline, CDR1 is LGHDT and CDR2 is YNNKEL (reference sequence). CDR3 DNA sequence: TGTGCCAGCAGCCAAGCAGGGAATAGAAACACCATATATTTT. It is translated as CASSQAGNRNTIYF. The full variable domain, in which reference TRBV3-1 and TRBJ1-3 provide the parts outside the CDR3, is DTAVSQTPKYLVTQMGNDKSIKCEQNLGHDTMYWYKQDSKKFLKIMFSYNNKELIINETVPNRFSPKSPDKAHLNLHINSLELGDSAVYFCASSQAGNRNTIYFGEGSWLTVV.

This clonotype has more than one count but fewer than ten. This sequence joins TRBV27 and TRBJ2-3; weak D call: TRBD2 (7 bases). V lost 7 bases, J lost 4 bases, and 18 bases lay in between. The CDR3 consists of 15 residues. CDR1 is MNHEY and CDR2 is SMNVEV in the germline V gene (reference sequence). The CDR3 DNA reads as TGTGCCAGCAAGTGGAGGGGGGGCTCCTCAGATACGCAGTATTTT. This codes for CASKWRGGSSDTQYF.

The sample holds one count of this clonotype. A much larger clone sits a single nucleotide away, making a read error possible. The chain couples TRBV4-3 to TRBJ1-5, with 8 nucleotides matching TRBD1. The CDR3 runs 14 residues. Germline assignment: CDR1 LGHNA and CDR2 YSLEER. The CDR3 protein is CTSSQDRVDQPQHF. For the CDR3, the DNA is TGCACCAGCAGCCAGGACAGGGTTGATCAGCCCCAGCATTTT.